One sample yielded the 25 T cell receptor beta chains listed below, sequenced in a study of monozygotic twins with inflammatory bowel disease. TCRdb re-called the 5' RACE reads, yielding one record per CDR3 amino acid sequence without DNA. This sample's table reports some 100,000 distinct CDR3 sequences. Sequenced input: blood. These receptors all come from a human donor with ulcerative colitis or Crohn's disease, or a healthy co-twin of an affected twin (not recorded which).

The V call is TRBV24-1, the J call TRBJ2-1; TCRdb gives TRBD2 as the D gene, but with no DNA this cannot be confirmed. CDR3 length: 16 residues. Germline V lookup: CDR1 KGHDR, CDR2 SFDVKD. CDR3 region: CATSDRTSGRYNEQFF.

The chain uses TRBV5-5 and TRBJ2-7; TCRdb picks TRBD1, but there is no DNA to check that call. The CDR3 loop spans 14 amino acids. CDR1 SGHKS and CDR2 YYEKEE come from the germline V gene (reference sequence). CDR3 loop: CASSHPRGSNEQYF.

V and J are TRBV4-2 and TRBJ1-1; with no DNA, the TCRdb D assignment of TRBD1 cannot be verified. The CDR3 consists of 13 residues. Germline CDR1 is LGHNA and CDR2 is YNFKEQ. The CDR3 protein is CASRGQGDTEAFF.

The chain recombines TRBV12-3 or TRBV12-4 with TRBJ2-7; TCRdb indicates TRBD1, and absent DNA this call remains unverified. There are 13 residues in the CDR3. CDR3 sequence: CASSLGGSAEQYF.

CDR3 residues: CASSPFRGPGNTIYF. The rearrangement links TRBV12-3 or TRBV12-4 to TRBJ1-3; TCRdb's assignment of TRBD1 cannot be checked, as there is no DNA. The CDR3 is made up of 15 amino acids.

The chain recombines TRBV4-3 with TRBJ2-7; TCRdb proposes TRBD1, but this gene call is untestable without DNA. The CDR3 totals 14 residues. Per the germline V gene, CDR1 is LGHNA and CDR2 is YSLEER. This CDR3 reads CASSQDRASREQYF.

The rearrangement uses TRBV12-3 or TRBV12-4 and TRBJ2-3. The CDR3 has 14 residues. The chain's CDR3 is CASSSPIVWDTQYF.

This chain joins TRBV11-3 and TRBJ2-1; with no DNA, the TCRdb D assignment of TRBD2 cannot be verified. CDR3 length: 18 amino acids. Germline CDR1 reads SGHNT; CDR2 reads YENEEA. CDR3 sequence: CASSFRGPASGADNEQFF.

V gene TRBV9 combines with J gene TRBJ1-1; as DNA is missing, the TRBD1 call by TCRdb cannot be tested. There are 15 residues in the CDR3. The germline gives CDR1 SGDLS, CDR2 YYNGEE. This chain's CDR3 is CASSIGGRMNTEAFF. Full variable domain (outside the CDR3, taken from reference TRBV9 and TRBJ1-1): DSGVTQTPKHLITATGQRVTLRCSPRSGDLSVYWYQQSLDQGLQFLIQYYNGEERAKGNILERFSAQQFPDLHSELNLSSLELGDSALYFCASSIGGRMNTEAFFGQGTRLTVV.

This sequence joins TRBV11-3 and TRBJ2-1. CDR1 SGHNT and CDR2 YENEEA come from the germline V gene. The CDR3 is 12 amino acids. The CDR3 sequence is CASSLDRYEQFF. The entire variable domain, with the rest obtained from reference TRBV11-3 and TRBJ2-1, is as follows: EAGVVQSPRYKIIEKKQPVAFWCNPISGHNTLYWYLQNLGQGPELLIRYENEEAVDDSQLPKDRFSAERLKGVDSTLKIQPAELGDSAVYLCASSLDRYEQFFGPGTRLTVL.

The rearrangement joins TRBV15 to TRBJ2-1; TCRdb calls TRBD2, which cannot be checked without DNA. The CDR3 loop spans 15 amino acids. The germline gives CDR1 LNHNV, CDR2 YYDKDF (reference sequence). The CDR3 loop reads CATSELGLTLNEQFF.

The chain employs TRBV5-5 and TRBJ1-5; the TCRdb D gene call, TRBD1, has no DNA to confirm it. Germline CDR1 SGHKS, CDR2 YYEKEE (reference sequence). The CDR3 is 14 residues long. The CDR3 protein is CASSLVAGGQPQHF.

The chain employs TRBV7-9 and TRBJ2-7; the TRBD1 assignment by TCRdb is unverifiable without DNA. CDR3 length: 17 residues. Germline V gene sequence: CDR1 SEHNR, CDR2 FQNEAQ (reference sequence). The CDR3 reads CASSLMGALSSRVEQYF.

The CDR3 protein is CSASSRGNTGELFF. The chain links TRBV20-1 to TRBJ2-2; as DNA is missing, the TRBD1 call by TCRdb cannot be tested. This CDR3 has 14 amino acids. Germline CDR1 reads DFQATT; CDR2 reads SNEGSKA (reference sequence).

The J gene is TRBJ1-5, the V gene TRBV18. Germline V gives CDR1 KGHSH, CDR2 LQKENI. CDR3 length equals 13 residues. Here the CDR3 reads CASSPRSNQPQHF. The entire variable domain, with the rest obtained from reference TRBV18 and TRBJ1-5, is as follows: NAGVMQNPRHLVRRRGQEARLRCSPMKGHSHVYWYRQLPEEGLKFMVYLQKENIIDESGMPKERFSAEFPKEGPSILRIQQVVRGDSAAYFCASSPRSNQPQHFGDGTRLSIL.

The chain has TRBV5-1 and TRBJ2-7; there is no DNA to check the TCRdb D call of TRBD2. The CDR3 runs to 14 residues. Germline V gene sequence: CDR1 SGHRS, CDR2 YFSETQ. CDR3 sequence reads: CASSQTSGIYEQYF.

The J gene is TRBJ1-6, the V gene TRBV6-5; TCRdb gives TRBD1 as the D gene, but with no DNA this cannot be confirmed. The CDR3 loop spans 15 amino acids. Germline V CDR1 and CDR2: MNHEY, SVGAGI. This CDR3 reads CASSYGTGDNSPLHF.

The genes are TRBV3-1 and TRBJ1-5; TCRdb's D call of TRBD1 is untestable without DNA. Germline V lookup: CDR1 LGHDT, CDR2 YNNKEL (reference sequence). The CDR3 covers 16 residues. CDR3 loop: CASSQGGTGGNQPQHF.

V is TRBV29-1 and J is TRBJ2-6; the TCRdb call, TRBD1, lacks DNA for checking. CDR3 length: 13 residues. Germline V gives CDR1 SQVTM, CDR2 ANQGSEA. The CDR3 sequence is CSARVAGANVLTF.

The V call is TRBV7-2, the J call TRBJ2-5; TCRdb reports TRBD1, a call that lacks DNA to check it against. Germline loops: CDR1 SGHTA, CDR2 FQGNSA. There are 14 residues in the CDR3. The CDR3 spells CASSITGGQETQYF.

The J gene is TRBJ1-1, the V gene TRBV18; the D call from TCRdb, TRBD1, cannot be confirmed without DNA. In germline, CDR1 is KGHSH, CDR2 LQKENI. This CDR3 is built from 15 residues. The CDR3 here is CASSPTGGMNTEAFF.

The chain has TRBV19 and TRBJ1-1. Germline assignment: CDR1 LNHDA and CDR2 SQIVND (reference sequence). The length of the CDR3 is 13 residues. The CDR3 sequence is CASARVVNTEAFF. The whole variable domain, remainder taken from reference TRBV19 and TRBJ1-1, is DGGITQSPKYLFRKEGQNVTLSCEQNLNHDAMYWYRQDPGQGLRLIYYSQIVNDFQKGDIAEGYSVSREKKESFPLTVTSAQKNPTAFYLCASARVVNTEAFFGQGTRLTVV.

The chain employs TRBV20-1 and TRBJ1-1; TCRdb lists TRBD1, though no DNA is available to test this call. CDR3 length equals 14 residues. In germline, CDR1 is DFQATT, CDR2 SNEGSKA (reference sequence). This chain's CDR3 is CSARALTGNTEAFF.

The chain uses TRBV11-2 and TRBJ2-1; TCRdb names TRBD2, which stays unverified in the absence of DNA. Germline values: CDR1 SGHAT, CDR2 FQNNGV. CDR3 length: 15 amino acids. CDR3 loop: CASSVRSGRYNEQFF.

The V and J genes are TRBV12-3 or TRBV12-4 and TRBJ2-5; TCRdb reports TRBD2, a call that lacks DNA to check it against. The CDR3 covers 13 residues. CDR3 sequence reads: CASSLELAGTQYF.